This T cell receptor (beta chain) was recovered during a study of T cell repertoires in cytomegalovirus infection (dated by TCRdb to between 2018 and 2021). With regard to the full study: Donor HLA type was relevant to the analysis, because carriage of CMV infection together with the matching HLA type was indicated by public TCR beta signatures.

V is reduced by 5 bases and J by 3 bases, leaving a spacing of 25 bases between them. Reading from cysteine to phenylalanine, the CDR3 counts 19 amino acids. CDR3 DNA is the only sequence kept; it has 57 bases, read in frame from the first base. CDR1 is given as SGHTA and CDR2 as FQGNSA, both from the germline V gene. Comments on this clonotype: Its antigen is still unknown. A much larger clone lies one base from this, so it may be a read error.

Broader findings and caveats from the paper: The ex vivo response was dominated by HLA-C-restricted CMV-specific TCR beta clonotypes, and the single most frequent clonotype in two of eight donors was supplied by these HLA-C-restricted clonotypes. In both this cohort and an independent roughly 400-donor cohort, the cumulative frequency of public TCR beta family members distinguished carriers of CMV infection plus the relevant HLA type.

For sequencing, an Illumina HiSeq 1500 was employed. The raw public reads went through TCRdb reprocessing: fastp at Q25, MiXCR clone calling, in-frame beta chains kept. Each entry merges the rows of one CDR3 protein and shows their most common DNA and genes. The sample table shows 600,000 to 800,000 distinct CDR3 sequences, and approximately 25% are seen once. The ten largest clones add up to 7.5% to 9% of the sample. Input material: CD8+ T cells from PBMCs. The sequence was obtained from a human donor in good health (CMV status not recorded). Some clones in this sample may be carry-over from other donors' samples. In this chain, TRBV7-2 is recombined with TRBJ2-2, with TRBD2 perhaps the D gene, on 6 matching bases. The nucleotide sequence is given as TGTGCCAGCAGCCCCGACCGGGGGTGGGTGAGGACGGACACCGGGGAGCTGTTTTTT. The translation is CASSPDRGWVRTDTGELFF.